The present TCR beta chain was sequenced within a study of response to subunit inactivated influenza vaccine. The V end was cut by 5 bases, the J end by 8 bases, with 21 bases between. Germline V gene sequence: CDR1 MNHEY, CDR2 SMNVEV (reference sequence). The CDR3 has 15 residues. Findings and limits, study-wide: The authors suggested that few new T cells are recruited per seasonal influenza vaccination.

This clonotype was observed a handful of times. The target antigen is unknown. TCRdb re-analysed the RT-PCR reads in MiXCR, keeping a single row per CDR3 protein. The sample yields hundreds of thousands of distinct CDR3 sequences, approximately 14% seen once. The source was PBMCs from blood, collected 11 to 12 days after vaccination. The clonotype was recovered from a man aged 45-65 years who received an inactivated influenza vaccine. V usage is TRBV27 and J usage is TRBJ1-2; D is possibly TRBD1 (6 bases). This chain's CDR3 is CASSKQGLETGGYTF. The DNA of the CDR3 is TGTGCCAGCAGTAAGCAGGGGCTCGAGACGGGAGGCTACACCTTC.